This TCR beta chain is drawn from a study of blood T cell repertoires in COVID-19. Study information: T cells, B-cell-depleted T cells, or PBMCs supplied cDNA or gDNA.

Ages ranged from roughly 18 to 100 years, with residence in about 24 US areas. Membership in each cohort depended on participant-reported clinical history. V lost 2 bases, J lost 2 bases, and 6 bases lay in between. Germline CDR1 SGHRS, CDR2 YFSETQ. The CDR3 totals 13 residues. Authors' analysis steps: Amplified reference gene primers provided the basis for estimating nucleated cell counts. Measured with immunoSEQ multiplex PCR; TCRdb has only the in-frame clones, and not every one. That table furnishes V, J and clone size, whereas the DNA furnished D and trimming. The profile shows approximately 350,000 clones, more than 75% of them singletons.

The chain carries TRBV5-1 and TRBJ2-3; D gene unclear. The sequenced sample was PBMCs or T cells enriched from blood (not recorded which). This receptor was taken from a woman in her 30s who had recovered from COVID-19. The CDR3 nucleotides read TGCGCCAGCAGCTTCGGGTCCACAGATACGCAGTATTTT. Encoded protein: CASSFGSTDTQYF.